This is a list of T cell receptor beta chains from one sample in a study of patients and donors after allogeneic stem cell transplantation. TCRdb passed the RT-PCR reads through MiXCR, listing each CDR3 protein once. The repertoire has some 92,000 distinct CDR3 sequences, about 48% of them found once; the top ten carry around 60%. Input material: blood, either unsorted or a sorted T cell fraction (not recorded which). The receptors here all came from a human donor who was either an allogeneic HSCT recipient or a stem cell or donor lymphocyte infusion donor (not recorded which). It is not recorded whose cells these are; they may come from a transplant donor. CDR3s include the opening cysteine and the closing phenylalanine or tryptophan. D genes are given only for firm matches. The size entry is marked missing in some rows and otherwise reads once, few, many or a size class.

abundance,d_gene,j_gene,v_gene,CDR3aa,CDR3nt
few,TRBD1,TRBJ1-5,TRBV9,CASSVDGQGNQPQHF,TGTGCCAGCAGCGTAGATGGACAGGGCAATCAGCCCCAGCATTTT
.,TRBD1,TRBJ2-1,TRBV7-6,CASSLWQGDHEQFF,TGTGCCAGCAGCTTATGGCAGGGGGACCATGAGCAGTTCTTC
.,.,TRBJ1-1,TRBV3-1,CASSHGVEAFF,TGTGCCAGCAGCCACGGGGTTGAAGCTTTCTTT
.,.,TRBJ2-3,TRBV27,CASSLLGTDTQYF,TGTGCCAGCAGTTTATTAGGGACGGATACGCAGTATTTT
.,.,TRBJ1-6,TRBV5-6,CASSLLQGNNSPLHF,TGTGCCAGCAGCTTGCTTCAGGGGAATAATTCACCCCTCCACTTT
few,.,TRBJ1-2,TRBV29-1,CSVEGFRGIYGYTF,TGCAGCGTTGAAGGTTTTCGGGGGATCTATGGCTACACCTTC
.,.,TRBJ1-1,TRBV3-1,CASSQDVEGTEAFF,TGTGCCAGCAGCCAAGATGTGGAGGGAACTGAAGCTTTCTTT
few,.,TRBJ1-1,TRBV29-1,CSGVTPLNTEAFF,TGCAGCGGGGTAACCCCGCTGAACACTGAAGCTTTCTTT
.,TRBD2,TRBJ2-1,TRBV7-7,CASSPLDGGNEQFF,TGTGCTAGCAGCCCCCTAGACGGGGGGAATGAGCAGTTCTTC
.,.,TRBJ1-1,TRBV4-3,CASSQEVGLNTEAFF,TGCGCCAGCAGCCAAGAGGTAGGACTGAACACTGAAGCTTTCTTT